These 27 T cell receptor beta chains were sequenced from one sample in a study of metastatic and nonmetastatic thyroid tumors. Via MiXCR, TCRdb re-called the PCR reads. The sample has tens of thousands of clones; roughly 24% are singletons. Every patient was untreated before thyroid surgery. The source material was blood. All receptors derive from a male donor with papillary thyroid cancer or a benign thyroid nodule (not recorded which). Some clones in this sample may be carry-over from other donors' samples.

The chain carries TRBV10-1 and TRBJ2-2; D remains ambiguous. The CDR3 is made up of 14 amino acids. CDR1 is WNHNN and CDR2 is SYGVQD in the germline V gene (reference sequence). Trimming removed 7 bases at V and 1 base at J, with 10 bases between. The DNA for the CDR3 is TGCGCCAGCATTGGATGGGGGAACACCGGGGAGCTGTTTTTT. Encoded protein: CASIGWGNTGELFF.

This clone was counted a few times. An end of the junction does not agree with germline; a read error may underlie this. The genes are TRBV27 and TRBJ2-6; D is possibly TRBD1 (5 bases). Germline CDR1 MNHEY, CDR2 SMNVEV (reference sequence). The CDR3 length is 16 residues. CDR3 loop: CASIGRGPSGANVLAF. CDR3 DNA: TGTGCCAGCATTGGGCGTGGCCCCTCTGGGGCCAACGTCCTGGCTTTC.

This clone came up a few times. A read error may explain this, as a much larger clone is one base away. The chain uses TRBV24-1 and TRBJ2-1; D not resolved. This CDR3 has 12 residues. Deletions cut 5 bases from V and 7 bases from J, with 8 bases between. The germline V gene encodes CDR1 KGHDR and CDR2 SFDVKD. For the CDR3, the DNA is TGTGCCACCAGTGGTTATAAAAATGAGCAGTTCTTC. Translation: CATSGYKNEQFF.

This clone is classed as medium-sized. The CDR3 DNA is TGCAGTGCTAGAGGGGGTCGAGCGGGAGAGACCGAGCAGTACTTC. As protein: CSARGGRAGETEQYF. The chain links TRBV20-1 to TRBJ2-7; TRBD2 matches at 8 bases. V trimming: 1 base; J trimming: 6 bases; junction bases outside the gene matches: 11. The CDR3 extends over 15 amino acids. Germline V CDR1 and CDR2: DFQATT, SNEGSKA (reference sequence).

This clone was observed many times. The gene calls are TRBV5-1 and TRBJ2-3; TRBD1 matches 7 bases. J gave up 4 bases and V 1 base, and 6 bases lay outside the gene matches. This CDR3 comprises 15 residues. CDR1 is SGHRS and CDR2 is YFSETQ in the germline V gene. CDR3 in amino acids: CASSLYTGAPDTQYF. The CDR3, as DNA: TGCGCCAGCAGCTTGTATACAGGGGCCCCAGATACGCAGTATTTT.

This clone appeared many times. One end of the junction does not line up with germline, which may come from a read error. The genes are TRBV11-3 and TRBJ2-2, with 10 bases that match TRBD2. In germline, CDR1 is SGHNT, CDR2 YENEEA. The CDR3 is 15 amino acids. The CDR3 sequence is CASRLAGGNTGELFF. Here the CDR3 DNA reads TGTGCCAGCAGATTAGCGGGAGGGAACACCGGGGAGCTGTTTTTT.

This clone was observed many times. The gene calls are TRBV20-1 and TRBJ2-1; the D call may be TRBD1 or TRBD2 (6 bases each). The ends were cut back, 3 bases at V and 10 bases at J, with 22 bases in the middle. This CDR3 has 15 residues. Per germline, CDR1 DFQATT and CDR2 SNEGSKA (reference sequence). CDR3 residues: CSASFYSRGHREQFF. The CDR3 nucleotides read TGCAGTGCTAGTTTCTACTCGCGGGGACATCGAGAGCAGTTCTTC.

This clone was counted ten times or more. V usage is TRBV28 and J usage is TRBJ2-7, with D unresolved. V lost 11 bases and J lost 4, with 6 bases in between. Per the germline V gene, CDR1 is MDHEN and CDR2 is SYDVKM. The CDR3 is 9 amino acids. The CDR3 coding sequence is TGTGCCGGGGTATACGAGCAGTACTTC. Its translation: CAGVYEQYF. Full variable domain (rest looked up from reference TRBV28 and TRBJ2-7): DVKVTQSSRYLVKRTGEKVFLECVQDMDHENMFWYRQDPGLGLRLIYFSYDVKMKEKGDIPEGYSVSREKKERFSLILESASTNQTSMYLCAGVYEQYFGPGTRLTVT.

This clone was seen repeatedly, ten times or more. Within the sample, other DNA sequences also encode this same CDR3. J is TRBJ2-3 and V is TRBV10-2; D remains unclear. V lost 2 bases to trimming and J lost 6 bases, with 3 bases between them. Germline-derived CDR1 and CDR2 are WSHSY and SAAADI. CDR3 length: 11 amino acids. DNA for the CDR3: TGCGCCAGCAGTGAGGGGGATACGCAGTATTTT. This sequence encodes CASSEGDTQYF.

In its sample, this clone was seen many times. CDR3 nucleotide sequence: TGTGCCAGCAGCTCCGGGACAGGCTGGACCATATATTTT. Translation: CASSSGTGWTIYF. The genes are TRBV7-2 and TRBJ1-3; 8 bases fit TRBD1. Germline CDR1 reads SGHTA; CDR2 reads FQGNSA. Losses at the gene ends were 4 bases for V and 10 bases for J; bases not matched to a gene: 6. The CDR3 has 13 residues.

This clone was counted at least ten times. The chain combines TRBV5-1 with TRBJ2-1; 8 nucleotides line up with TRBD2. With 5 bases clipped from V and 1 base from J, the junction kept 2 bases outside the gene matches. Germline CDR1 is SGHRS and CDR2 is YFSETQ. The CDR3 is 14 residues long. The CDR3 loop reads CASSKRGSYNEQFF. CDR3 nucleotide sequence: TGCGCCAGCAGTAAGCGGGGGTCCTACAATGAGCAGTTCTTC.

This clone was seen only a few times. At one boundary the junction diverges from the germline segment, which might be a read error. Other DNA sequences in this sample translate to the same CDR3. The chain has TRBV6-1 and TRBJ1-2; D is unresolved. The V gene's germline CDR1 is MNHNS and CDR2 SASEGT. The CDR3 totals 12 residues. Here the CDR3 reads CASTEEVGSYTF. The DNA for the CDR3 is TGTGCCAGCACTGAGGAGGTGGGTAGCTACACATTC.

This clone was seen repeatedly, ten times or more. The chain recombines TRBV6-1 with TRBJ2-3; TRBD2 agrees at 7 bases. The CDR3 consists of 15 residues. Germline CDR1 is MNHNS and CDR2 is SASEGT. The V and J ends lost 6 bases and 0 bases, in that order; junction bases with no gene match: 6. CDR3 amino acids: CASRGGGLSTDTQYF. The DNA for the CDR3 is TGTGCCAGCAGGGGGGGGGGACTGAGCACAGATACGCAGTATTTT.

This clone was observed many times. Since a much larger clone is just one base distant, this may be a read error. This chain links TRBV28 with TRBJ2-7; tentatively, D is TRBD1 (6 bases). CDR3 length equals 14 residues. Germline V lookup: CDR1 MDHEN, CDR2 SYDVKM. The CDR3 DNA reads as TGTGTCAGCAGACCTCCCCTAGGGGGAAACGAGCAGTACTTC. Encoded protein: CVSRPPLGGNEQYF. The variable domain in full, completed from reference TRBV28 and TRBJ2-7, reads DVKVTQSSRYLVKRTGEKVFLECVQDMDHENMFWYRQDPGLGLRLIYFSYDVKMKEKGDIPEGYSVSREKKERFSLILESASTNQTSMYLCVSRPPLGGNEQYFGPGTRLTVT.

Many counts were recorded for this clone. Other DNA sequences of this sample code for an identical CDR3. The V call is TRBV11-2, the J call TRBJ2-1; 11 bases are shared with TRBD2. Trimming at V came to 3 bases and at J to 7 bases, leaving 14 bases not matched to a gene. CDR3 length: 18 residues. Germline V gene data show CDR1 as SGHAT and CDR2 as FQNNGV. This chain's CDR3 is CASSFGAPTSGSRNEQFF. In nucleotides, the CDR3 is TGTGCCAGCAGCTTCGGGGCCCCAACTAGCGGGAGTAGGAATGAGCAGTTCTTC.

The rearrangement joins TRBV3-1 to TRBJ2-5, with TRBD1 matching 10 bases. With V trimmed by 4 bases and J by 5 bases, 7 bases remained unmatched. CDR1 and CDR2 from the germline V gene are LGHDT and YNNKEL (reference sequence). This CDR3 has 15 residues. CDR3 DNA: TGTGCCAGCAGCCCGGGACAGGGGTCGGTGGAGACCCAGTACTTC. Encoded protein: CASSPGQGSVETQYF.

The chain combines TRBV12-3 or TRBV12-4 with TRBJ1-1, with TRBD1 identical over 11 bases. Losses at the gene ends were 6 bases for V and 5 bases for J; bases not matched to a gene: 8. CDR3 size: 15 residues. The CDR3 spells CASSPGTGGWTEAFF. The CDR3 coding sequence is TGTGCCAGCAGCCCTGGGACAGGGGGTTGGACTGAAGCTTTCTTT.

On this clone: The junction does not match germline at one end; this may be a read error. This rearrangement joins TRBV20-1 to TRBJ2-4; possibly TRBD2 for D (5 bases). CDR1 DFQATT and CDR2 SNEGSKA come from the germline V gene (reference sequence). This CDR3 has 13 residues. The CDR3 nucleotides are TGCAGTGCCCTAGCAGTAGCCAAAGACATTAAGTACTTC. It codes for CSALAVAKDIKYF.

This clone is deemed medium-sized. The chain recombines TRBV24-1 with TRBJ1-3; D perhaps matches TRBD1 (5 bases). CDR1 KGHDR and CDR2 SFDVKD come from the germline V gene. V was trimmed by 2 bases and J by 1 base, leaving 5 bases between them. The CDR3 sequence is 14 residues long. CDR3 DNA sequence: TGTGCCACCAGTGATTCAGGGTCTGGAAACACCATATATTTT. Protein product: CATSDSGSGNTIYF.

The gene calls are TRBV27 and TRBJ2-7; 10 positions match TRBD1. The length of the CDR3 is 15 residues. The junction had 8 bases not matched to a gene; V was cut back by 5 bases and J by 4 bases. The germline V gene encodes CDR1 MNHEY and CDR2 SMNVEV (reference sequence). CDR3 loop: CASSRDRGLGYEQYF. CDR3 nucleotide sequence: TGTGCCAGCAGTCGAGACAGGGGGCTGGGATACGAGCAGTACTTC.

This clone has ten or more counts. CDR3 DNA: TGTGCCAGCAACACAATGACTAGCGGGAGGGAGACGAATACGCAGTATTTT. This translates into CASNTMTSGRETNTQYF. This chain joins TRBV5-5 and TRBJ2-3; 14 bases line up with TRBD2. V was pared by 6 bases and J by 7 bases, with 13 bases of the junction left unmatched. Germline CDR1 and CDR2: SGHKS and YYEKEE (reference sequence). The CDR3 extends over 17 amino acids.

The chain is built from TRBV6-1 and TRBJ2-1, with 8 bases lining up with TRBD1. The CDR3 is 14 amino acids. V lost 4 bases, J lost 8 bases, and 7 bases stayed unmatched. Germline CDR1 reads MNHNS; CDR2 reads SASEGT. The CDR3 DNA is TGTGCCAGCAGTGTCGGACAGGGAGCCTATGAGCAGTTCTTC. Its protein is CASSVGQGAYEQFF.

This clone was counted a few times. The chain joins TRBV28 to TRBJ1-3; D gene ambiguous. This CDR3 has 15 residues. Germline assignment: CDR1 MDHEN and CDR2 SYDVKM. V lost 3 bases and J 0 bases, leaving 9 bases between the germline ends. The CDR3 sequence is CASSFLTSSGNTIYF. The CDR3 DNA follows: TGTGCCAGCAGTTTCCTTACGTCCTCTGGAAACACCATATATTTT.

This clone was recorded at least ten times. The rearrangement links TRBV29-1 to TRBJ2-1, with D tentatively TRBD1 (8 bases). The CDR3 sequence is 13 residues long. Per the germline V gene, CDR1 is SQVTM and CDR2 is ANQGSEA. This chain's CDR3 is CTAGDRGLNEQFF. Written as DNA, the CDR3 is TGCACCGCGGGAGACAGGGGTCTTAATGAGCAGTTCTTC.

This clone was counted ten times or more. The chain carries TRBV7-6 and TRBJ2-1, with D unclear. CDR1 is SGHVS, CDR2 FNYEAQ, per germline. The V end lost 2 bases, the J end lost 9 bases, and 8 bases lay between the germline ends. The CDR3 is 12 amino acids. CDR3 bases: TGTGCCAGCAGCTTACGCGACTCTGAGCAGTTCTTC. Its protein is CASSLRDSEQFF.

Many counts were recorded for this clone. This sequence joins TRBV6-1 and TRBJ2-4; unclear D gene. Trimming took off 8 bases at V and 2 bases at J, with 10 bases between the two ends. The CDR3 runs 13 residues. Germline CDR1 and CDR2: MNHNS and SASEGT. This chain's CDR3 is CASLDITKNIQYF. CDR3 DNA sequence: TGTGCCAGCCTCGACATTACCAAAAACATTCAGTACTTC.

This clone was observed a handful of times. The gene calls are TRBV10-3 and TRBJ2-2; D might be TRBD1 (7 bases). Trimming left V 4 bases short and J 7 bases short, with 16 bases between. Looked up from germline, CDR1 is ENHRY and CDR2 is SYGVKD. The CDR3 runs 15 residues. CDR3 in amino acids: CAISGQGGINGELFF. CDR3 coding DNA: TGTGCCATCAGTGGACAGGGAGGTATCAACGGGGAGCTGTTTTTT.